The entry that follows covers one T cell receptor beta chain sequence. This specimen belongs to a study of long-term antiretroviral therapy in people with HIV. Researchers ran immunoSEQ v3.0 at survey level. Assay used: immunoSEQ multiplex PCR; TCRdb lists only in-frame clones, some missing. This table holds 21,000 or so clones, around 90% found once. CDR3 length equals 13 residues. Germline V gives CDR1 MDHEN, CDR2 SYDVKM. The V end lost 3 bases, the J end lost 8 bases, and 10 bases lay between the germline ends. Clinicians in the United States treated all participants with HIV. The sequenced sample was unsorted PBMCs, obtained 2.3 years after starting antiretroviral therapy. The source is a man in his 60s with HIV. V is TRBV28 and J is TRBJ2-2; possible D gene TRBD1, 5 bases. CDR3 DNA sequence: TGTGCCAGCAGTTTTACCAGGGTTGGGGAGCTGTTTTTT. It encodes CASSFTRVGELFF.